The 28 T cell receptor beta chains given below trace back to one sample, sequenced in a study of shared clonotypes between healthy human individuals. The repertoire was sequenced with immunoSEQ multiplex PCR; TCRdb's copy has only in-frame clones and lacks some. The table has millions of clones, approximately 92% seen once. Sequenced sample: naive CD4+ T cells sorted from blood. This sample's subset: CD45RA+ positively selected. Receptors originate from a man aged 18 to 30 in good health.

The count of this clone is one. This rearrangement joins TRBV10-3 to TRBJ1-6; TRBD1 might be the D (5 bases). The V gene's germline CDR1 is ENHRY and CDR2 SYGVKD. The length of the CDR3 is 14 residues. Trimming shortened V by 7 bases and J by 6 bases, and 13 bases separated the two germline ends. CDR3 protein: CAITDQGFNSPLHF. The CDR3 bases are TGTGCCATCACCGACCAGGGATTTAATTCACCCCTCCACTTT.

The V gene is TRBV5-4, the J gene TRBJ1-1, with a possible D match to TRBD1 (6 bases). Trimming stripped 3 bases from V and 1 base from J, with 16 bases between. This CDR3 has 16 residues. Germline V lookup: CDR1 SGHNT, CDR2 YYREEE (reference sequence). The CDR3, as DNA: TGTGCCAGCAGCTCGGCGATACAGGGTCGGAACACTGAAGCTTTCTTT. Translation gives CASSSAIQGRNTEAFF.

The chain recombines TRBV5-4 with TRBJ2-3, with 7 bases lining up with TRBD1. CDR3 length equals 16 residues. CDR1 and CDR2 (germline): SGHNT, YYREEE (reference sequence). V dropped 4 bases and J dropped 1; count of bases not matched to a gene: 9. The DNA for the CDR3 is TGTGCCAGCAGCCCCCAATCCGGGACAGGCACAGATACGCAGTATTTT. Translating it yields CASSPQSGTGTDTQYF.

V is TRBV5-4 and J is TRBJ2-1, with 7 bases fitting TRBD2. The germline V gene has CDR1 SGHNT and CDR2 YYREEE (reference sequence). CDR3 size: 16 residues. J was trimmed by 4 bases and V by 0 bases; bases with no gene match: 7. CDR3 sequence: CASSLGSGTNYNEQFF. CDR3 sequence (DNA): TGTGCCAGCAGCTTGGGAAGCGGGACTAATTACAATGAGCAGTTCTTC.

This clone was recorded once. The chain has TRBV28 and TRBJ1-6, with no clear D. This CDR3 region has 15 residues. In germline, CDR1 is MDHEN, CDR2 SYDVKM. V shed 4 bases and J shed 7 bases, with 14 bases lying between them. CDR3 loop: CASSSHAGGNSPLHF. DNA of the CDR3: TGTGCCAGCAGTTCCCACGCTGGTGGAAATTCACCCCTCCACTTT.

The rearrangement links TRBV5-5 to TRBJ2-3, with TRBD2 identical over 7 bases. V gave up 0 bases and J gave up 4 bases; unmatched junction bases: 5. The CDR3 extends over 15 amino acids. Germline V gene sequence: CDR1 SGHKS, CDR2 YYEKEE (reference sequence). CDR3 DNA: TGTGCCAGCAGCTTGGACGGAACTAGCGCAGATACGCAGTATTTT. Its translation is CASSLDGTSADTQYF.

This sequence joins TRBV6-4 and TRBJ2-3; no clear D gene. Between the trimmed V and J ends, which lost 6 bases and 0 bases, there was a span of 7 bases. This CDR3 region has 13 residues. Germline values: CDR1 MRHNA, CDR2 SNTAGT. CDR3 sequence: CASSPHSTDTQYF. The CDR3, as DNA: TGTGCCAGCAGCCCCCACAGCACAGATACGCAGTATTTT.

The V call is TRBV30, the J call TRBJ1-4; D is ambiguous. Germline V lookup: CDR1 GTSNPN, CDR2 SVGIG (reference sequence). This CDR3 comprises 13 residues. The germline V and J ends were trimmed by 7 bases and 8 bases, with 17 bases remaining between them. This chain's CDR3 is CAFRDSQREKLFF. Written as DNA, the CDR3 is TGTGCCTTTCGCGACTCCCAACGCGAAAAACTGTTTTTT.

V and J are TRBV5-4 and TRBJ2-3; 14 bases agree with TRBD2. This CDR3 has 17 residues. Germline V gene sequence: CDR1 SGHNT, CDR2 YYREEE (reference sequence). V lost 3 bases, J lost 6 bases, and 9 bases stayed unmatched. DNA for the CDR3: TGTGCCAGCAGCTCCCACTCCGGGACTAGCGGGAGTGATACGCAGTATTTT. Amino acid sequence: CASSSHSGTSGSDTQYF.

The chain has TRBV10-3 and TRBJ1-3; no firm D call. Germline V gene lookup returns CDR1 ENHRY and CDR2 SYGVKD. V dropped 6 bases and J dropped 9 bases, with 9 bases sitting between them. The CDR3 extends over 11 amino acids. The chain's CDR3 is CAIRDGGTIYF. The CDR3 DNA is TGTGCCATCAGGGACGGAGGCACCATATATTTT.

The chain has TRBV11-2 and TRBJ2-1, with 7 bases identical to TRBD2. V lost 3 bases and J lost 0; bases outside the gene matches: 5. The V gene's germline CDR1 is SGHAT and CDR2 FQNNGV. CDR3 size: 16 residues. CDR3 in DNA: TGTGCCAGCAGCTTCGCTAGCGGAGGCTCCTACAATGAGCAGTTCTTC. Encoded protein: CASSFASGGSYNEQFF.

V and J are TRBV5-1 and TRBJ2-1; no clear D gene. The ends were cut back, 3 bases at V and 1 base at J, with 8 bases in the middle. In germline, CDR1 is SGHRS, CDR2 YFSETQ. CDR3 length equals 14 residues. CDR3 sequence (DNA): TGCGCCAGCAGCTCGGCGTGGTCCTACAATGAGCAGTTCTTC. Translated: CASSSAWSYNEQFF. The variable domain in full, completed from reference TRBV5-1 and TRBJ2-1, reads KAGVTQTPRYLIKTRGQQVTLSCSPISGHRSVSWYQQTPGQGLQFLFEYFSETQRNKGNFPGRFSGRQFSNSRSEMNVSTLELGDSALYLCASSSAWSYNEQFFGPGTRLTVL.

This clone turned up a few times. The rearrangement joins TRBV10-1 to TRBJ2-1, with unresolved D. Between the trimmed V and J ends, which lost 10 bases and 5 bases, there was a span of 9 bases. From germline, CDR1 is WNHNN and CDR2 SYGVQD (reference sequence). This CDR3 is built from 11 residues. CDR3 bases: TGCGCCATCCTACGAAACAATGAGCAGTTCTTC. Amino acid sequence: CAILRNNEQFF.

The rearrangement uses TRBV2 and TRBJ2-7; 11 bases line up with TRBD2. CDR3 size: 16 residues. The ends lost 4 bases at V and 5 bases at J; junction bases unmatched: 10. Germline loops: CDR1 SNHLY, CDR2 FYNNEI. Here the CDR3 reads CASSGSASGRPHEQYF. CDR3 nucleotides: TGTGCCAGCAGTGGTTCGGCTAGCGGGAGGCCCCACGAGCAGTACTTC.

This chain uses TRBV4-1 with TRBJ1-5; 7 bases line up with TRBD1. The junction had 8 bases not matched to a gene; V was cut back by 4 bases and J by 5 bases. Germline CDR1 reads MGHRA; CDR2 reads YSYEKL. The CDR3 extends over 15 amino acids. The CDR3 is CASSRLQGLDQPQHF. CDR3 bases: TGCGCCAGCAGCCGATTACAGGGGTTAGATCAGCCCCAGCATTTT.

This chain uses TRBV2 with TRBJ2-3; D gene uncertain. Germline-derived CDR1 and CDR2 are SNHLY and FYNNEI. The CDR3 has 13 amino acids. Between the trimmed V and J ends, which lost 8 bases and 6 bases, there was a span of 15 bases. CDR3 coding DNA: TGTGCCAGCGGGTTAGCATTGGGGGATACGCAGTATTTT. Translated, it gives CASGLALGDTQYF.

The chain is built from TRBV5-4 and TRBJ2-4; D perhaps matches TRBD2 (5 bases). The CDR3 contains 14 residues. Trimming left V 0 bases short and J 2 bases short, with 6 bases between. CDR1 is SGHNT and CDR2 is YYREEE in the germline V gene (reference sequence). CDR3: CASSLGGSKNIQYF. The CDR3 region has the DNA TGTGCCAGCAGCTTGGGAGGGTCCAAAAACATTCAGTACTTC.

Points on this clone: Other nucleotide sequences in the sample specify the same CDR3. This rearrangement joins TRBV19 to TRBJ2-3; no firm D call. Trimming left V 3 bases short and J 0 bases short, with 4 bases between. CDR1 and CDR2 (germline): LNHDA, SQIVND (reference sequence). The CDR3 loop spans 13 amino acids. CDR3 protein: CASSMSSTDTQYF. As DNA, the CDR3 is TGTGCCAGTAGTATGTCGAGCACAGATACGCAGTATTTT.

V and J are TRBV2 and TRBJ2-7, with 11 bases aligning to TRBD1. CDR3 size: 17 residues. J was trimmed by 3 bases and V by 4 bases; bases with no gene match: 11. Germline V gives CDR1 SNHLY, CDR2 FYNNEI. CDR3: CASSVSRGQGGDYEQYF. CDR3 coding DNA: TGTGCCAGCAGTGTTTCAAGGGGACAGGGGGGGGACTACGAGCAGTACTTC.

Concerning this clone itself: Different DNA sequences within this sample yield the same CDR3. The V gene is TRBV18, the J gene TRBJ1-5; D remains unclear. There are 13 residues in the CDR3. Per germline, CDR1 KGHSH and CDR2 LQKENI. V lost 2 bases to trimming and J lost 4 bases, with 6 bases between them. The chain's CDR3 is CASSPDPNQPQHF. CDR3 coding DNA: TGTGCCAGCTCACCAGACCCGAATCAGCCCCAGCATTTT.

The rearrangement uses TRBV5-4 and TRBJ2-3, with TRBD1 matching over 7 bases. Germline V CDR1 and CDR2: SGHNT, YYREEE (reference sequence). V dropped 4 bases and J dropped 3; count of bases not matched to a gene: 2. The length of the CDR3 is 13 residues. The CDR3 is CASSQGQTDTQYF. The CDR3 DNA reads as TGTGCCAGCAGCCAGGGACAGACAGATACGCAGTATTTT.

DNA for the CDR3: TGTGCCAGCAGTGTCCACCTGACCCGGGACAGGGGTAAATATAGCAATCAGCCCCAGCATTTT. Amino acids: CASSVHLTRDRGKYSNQPQHF. The chain links TRBV28 to TRBJ1-5; 10 bases line up with TRBD1. The germline V gene encodes CDR1 MDHEN and CDR2 SYDVKM. This CDR3 region has 21 residues. J was trimmed by 0 bases and V by 5 bases; bases with no gene match: 19.

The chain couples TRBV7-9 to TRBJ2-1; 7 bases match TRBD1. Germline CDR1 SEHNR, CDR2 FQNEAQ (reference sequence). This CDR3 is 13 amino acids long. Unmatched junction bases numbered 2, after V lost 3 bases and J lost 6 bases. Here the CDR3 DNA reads TGTGCCAGCAGCTTGGGACAGTTCAATGAGCAGTTCTTC. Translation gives CASSLGQFNEQFF.

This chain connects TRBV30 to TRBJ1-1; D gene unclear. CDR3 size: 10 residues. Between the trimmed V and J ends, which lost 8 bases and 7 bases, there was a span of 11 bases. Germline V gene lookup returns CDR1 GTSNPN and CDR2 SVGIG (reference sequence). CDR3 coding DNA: TGTGCCCTCAGTGACTTTGAAGCTTTCTTT. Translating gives CALSDFEAFF.

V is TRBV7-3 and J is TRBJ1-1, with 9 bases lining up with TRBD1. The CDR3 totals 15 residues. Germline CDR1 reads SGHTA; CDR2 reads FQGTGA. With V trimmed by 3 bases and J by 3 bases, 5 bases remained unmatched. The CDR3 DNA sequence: TGTGCCAGCAGCTTGGGGGACAGGGACCACACTGAAGCTTTCTTT. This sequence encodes CASSLGDRDHTEAFF.

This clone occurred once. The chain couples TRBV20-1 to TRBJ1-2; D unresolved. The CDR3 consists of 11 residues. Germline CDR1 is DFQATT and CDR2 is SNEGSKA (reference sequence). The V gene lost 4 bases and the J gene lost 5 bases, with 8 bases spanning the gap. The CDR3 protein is CSANALYGYTF. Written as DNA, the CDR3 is TGCAGTGCTAATGCCTTATATGGCTACACCTTC.

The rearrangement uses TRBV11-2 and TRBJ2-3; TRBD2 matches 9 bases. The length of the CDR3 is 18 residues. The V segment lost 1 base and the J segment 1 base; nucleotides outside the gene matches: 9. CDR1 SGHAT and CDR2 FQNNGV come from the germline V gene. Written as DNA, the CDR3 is TGTGCCAGCAGCTTAGTCGGCGGGGGGGCCTGGGGCACAGATACGCAGTATTTT. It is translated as CASSLVGGGAWGTDTQYF.

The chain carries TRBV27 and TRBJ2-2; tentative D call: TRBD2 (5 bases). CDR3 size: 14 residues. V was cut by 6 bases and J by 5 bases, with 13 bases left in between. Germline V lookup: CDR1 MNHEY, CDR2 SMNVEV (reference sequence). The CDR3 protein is CASRPRPGTGELFF. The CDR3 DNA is TGTGCCAGCAGACCAAGGCCGGGGACCGGGGAGCTGTTTTTT.